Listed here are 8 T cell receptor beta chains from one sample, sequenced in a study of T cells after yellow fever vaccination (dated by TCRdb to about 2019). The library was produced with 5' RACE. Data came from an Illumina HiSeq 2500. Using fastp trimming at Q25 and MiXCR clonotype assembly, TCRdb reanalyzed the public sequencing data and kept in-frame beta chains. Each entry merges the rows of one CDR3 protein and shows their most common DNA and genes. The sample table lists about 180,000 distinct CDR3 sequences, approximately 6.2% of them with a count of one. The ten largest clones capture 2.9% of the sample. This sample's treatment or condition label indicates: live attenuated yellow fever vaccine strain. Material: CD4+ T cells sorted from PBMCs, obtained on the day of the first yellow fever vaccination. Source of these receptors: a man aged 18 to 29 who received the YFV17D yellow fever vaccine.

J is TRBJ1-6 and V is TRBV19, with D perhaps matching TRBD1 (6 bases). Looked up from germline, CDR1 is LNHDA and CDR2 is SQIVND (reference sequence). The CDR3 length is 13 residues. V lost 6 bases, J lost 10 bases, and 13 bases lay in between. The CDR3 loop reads CASRGTGSSPLHF. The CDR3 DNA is TGTGCCAGTAGGGGAACAGGGAGCTCACCCCTCCACTTT.

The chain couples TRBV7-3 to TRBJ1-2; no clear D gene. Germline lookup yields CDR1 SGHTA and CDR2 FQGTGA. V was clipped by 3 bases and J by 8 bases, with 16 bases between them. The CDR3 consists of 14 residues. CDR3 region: CASSFEELEGGYTF. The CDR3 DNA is TGTGCCAGCAGCTTTGAAGAACTAGAGGGAGGCTACACCTTC.

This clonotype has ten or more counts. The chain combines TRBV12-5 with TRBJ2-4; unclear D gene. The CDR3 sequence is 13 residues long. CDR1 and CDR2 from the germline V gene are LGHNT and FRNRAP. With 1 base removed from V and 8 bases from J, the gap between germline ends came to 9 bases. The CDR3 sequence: CASGLEQTDIQYF. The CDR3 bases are TGTGCTAGTGGTTTGGAACAGACGGACATTCAGTACTTC.

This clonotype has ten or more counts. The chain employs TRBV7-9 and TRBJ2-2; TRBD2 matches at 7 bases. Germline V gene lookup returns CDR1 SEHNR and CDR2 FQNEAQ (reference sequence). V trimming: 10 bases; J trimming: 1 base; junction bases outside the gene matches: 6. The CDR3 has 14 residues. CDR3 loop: CATRGGENTGELFF. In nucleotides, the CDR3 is TGTGCCACCCGGGGAGGGGAGAACACCGGGGAGCTGTTTTTT.

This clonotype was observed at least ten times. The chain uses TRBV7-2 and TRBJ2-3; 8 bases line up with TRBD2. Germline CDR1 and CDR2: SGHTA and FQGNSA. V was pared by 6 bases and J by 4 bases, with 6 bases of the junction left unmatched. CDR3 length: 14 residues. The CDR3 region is CASSWTSWADTQYF. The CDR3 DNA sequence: TGTGCCAGCAGTTGGACTAGCTGGGCAGATACGCAGTATTTT. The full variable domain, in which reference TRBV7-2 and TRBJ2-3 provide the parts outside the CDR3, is GAGVSQSPSNKVTEKGKDVELRCDPISGHTALYWYRQSLGQGLEFLIYFQGNSAPDKSGLPSDRFSAERTGGSVSTLTIQRTQQEDSAVYLCASSWTSWADTQYFGPGTRLTVL.

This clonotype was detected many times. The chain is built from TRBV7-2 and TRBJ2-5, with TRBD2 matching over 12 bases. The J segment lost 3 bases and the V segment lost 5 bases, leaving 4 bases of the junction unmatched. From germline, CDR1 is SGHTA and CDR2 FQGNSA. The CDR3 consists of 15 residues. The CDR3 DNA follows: TGTGCCAGCAGCGCCACTAGCGGGGGGAAAGAGACCCAGTACTTC. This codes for CASSATSGGKETQYF.

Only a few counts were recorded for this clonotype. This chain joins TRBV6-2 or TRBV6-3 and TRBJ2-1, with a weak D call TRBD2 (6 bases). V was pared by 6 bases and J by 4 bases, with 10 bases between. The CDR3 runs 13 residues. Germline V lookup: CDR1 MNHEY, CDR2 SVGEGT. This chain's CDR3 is CASRVTSYNEQFF. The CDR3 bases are TGTGCCAGCAGGGTGACTAGTTACAATGAGCAGTTCTTC.

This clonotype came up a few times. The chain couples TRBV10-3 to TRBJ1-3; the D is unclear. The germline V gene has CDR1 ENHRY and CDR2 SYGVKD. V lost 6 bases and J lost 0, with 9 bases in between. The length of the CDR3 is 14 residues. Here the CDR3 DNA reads TGTGCCATCAGGGGCAGAGACTCTGGAAACACCATATATTTT. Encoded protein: CAIRGRDSGNTIYF.